This T cell receptor (beta chain) appears in the sequencing data of a study of blood T cell repertoires in COVID-19. At the level of the study: Sites across the United States, Italy and Spain contributed samples from acute and convalescent COVID-19.

Profiled with immunoSEQ multiplex PCR; TCRdb holds only in-frame clones, not every one. This table holds 160,000 or so clones, roughly 90% found once. The sequence came from a man aged 55 to 69 with acute or convalescent COVID-19. Sample: peripheral blood.

The CDR3 loop reads CASSLDSYEQYF. DNA for the CDR3: TGCGCCAGCAGCCTCGACAGTTACGAGCAGTACTTC. The chain employs TRBV10-2 and TRBJ2-7; perhaps TRBD1 as D (5 bases). Trimming took off 6 bases at V and 4 bases at J, with 10 bases between the two ends. The CDR3 is 12 amino acids. CDR1 and CDR2 (germline): WSHSY, SAAADI.